The sequence of this TCR beta chain was determined in a study of spatial heterogeneity in lung cancer. Whole-study context: Averaged across combinations, each unique TCR and UMI pairing appeared more than ten times in raw reads, which were uncorrected.

This clonotype was detected only a few times. The target antigen is unknown. Carried by each TCR cDNA molecule was a unique molecular identifier. TCRdb analysed the 5' RACE reads with MiXCR anew, one entry per CDR3 protein. The table includes about 42,000 distinct CDR3 sequences, around 7.1% detected once. Documented time point: sample taken at primary tumor resection. TCRs were sequenced from unsorted whole RNA of tumor, nontumor lung or PBMC. The donors comprised about 65 untreated early-stage non-small cell lung cancer patients. Whole-study findings and limits: At resection, ubiquitous expanded tumor TCRs appeared in blood more than at follow-up.

The V gene's germline CDR1 is LNHDA and CDR2 SQIVND (reference sequence). The CDR3 consists of 13 residues. V was trimmed by 4 bases and J by 11 bases, leaving 17 bases between them. Here the sequenced sample was PBMCs, taken at surgery. The rearrangement joins TRBV19 to TRBJ1-1; D uncertain. The receptor was isolated from a female donor with early-stage non-small cell lung cancer. CDR3 DNA sequence: TGTGCCAGTAGTACCCTCCAGGTGCCGGAGGCTTTCTTT. Its protein is CASSTLQVPEAFF.